This T cell receptor beta chain is from a study of T cell responses to AZD1222 COVID-19 vaccine. Whole-study results and caveats: Females outnumbered males among donors, who were mostly white British; clonal diversity was possibly underestimated. Spike-specific TCR depth and breadth grew after two AZD1222 doses.

Clones were sequenced by immunoSEQ multiplex PCR, and TCRdb holds only the in-frame ones, with some missing. The sample contains under 100,000 clones, 80% to 90% of which appear only once. For this clone: Its antigen is unidentified.

The clonotype was recovered from an adult in good health. The sequencing here drew on peripheral blood, taken on day 0 of AZD1222 vaccination.

The CDR3 here is CASSPPQGEETQYF. CDR3 DNA: TGTGCCAGCAGCCCTCCTCAGGGGGAAGAGACCCAGTACTTC. The V gene is TRBV7-9, the J gene TRBJ2-5, with TRBD1 matching 7 bases. Germline values: CDR1 SEHNR, CDR2 FQNEAQ (reference sequence). With V trimmed by 5 bases and J by 3 bases, 6 bases remained unmatched. The CDR3 runs 14 residues. Full variable domain (outside the CDR3, taken from reference TRBV7-9 and TRBJ2-5): DTGVSQNPRHKITKRGQNVTFRCDPISEHNRLYWYRQTLGQGPEFLTYFQNEAQLEKSRLLSDRFSAERPKGSFSTLEIQRTEQGDSAMYLCASSPPQGEETQYFGPGTRLLVL.